The table lists the clone carrying this TCR beta chain with a few counts. MiXCR, run by TCRdb on the 5' RACE reads, gives a single entry per CDR3 protein. The sample includes more than 600,000 distinct CDR3 sequences, roughly 20% of them seen just once. These data belong to a study of identical twins. The CDR3 totals 15 residues. V lost 5 bases and J lost 4; bases outside the gene matches: 9. Looked up from germline, CDR1 is LNHDA and CDR2 is SQIVND (reference sequence). The sample was also linked to a second study, of T cells expressing NK-cell markers.

The genes are TRBV19 and TRBJ2-7, with 9 bases that match TRBD1. The sample taken for sequencing was PBMCs. The sequence came from a young woman in good health. DNA for the CDR3: TGTGCCAGTAGTGTGGACAGGGGATTACGTTACGAGCAGTACTTC. It codes for CASSVDRGLRYEQYF.